The 11 T cell receptor beta chains given below trace back to one sample, sequenced in a study of blood T cell repertoires in COVID-19. Only in-frame clones appear in the TCRdb table, and some are missing; sequencing was by immunoSEQ multiplex PCR. Here the sample spans 200,000 to 250,000 clones, over 80% being singletons. The sequenced material came from PBMCs or T cells enriched from blood (not recorded which). These receptor sequences come from a woman between 25 and 40 years old who had been exposed to COVID-19.

This rearrangement joins TRBV6-1 to TRBJ2-7; D is ambiguous. Trimming shortened V by 2 bases and J by 4 bases, and 6 bases separated the two germline ends. Germline CDR1 is MNHNS and CDR2 is SASEGT. The CDR3 totals 12 residues. CDR3 protein: CASSEPPYEQYF. Here the CDR3 DNA reads TGTGCCAGCAGTGAACCCCCTTACGAGCAGTACTTC.

This clone occurred a few times. J is TRBJ2-5 and V is TRBV19, with a tentative D call TRBD1 (6 bases). Germline assignment: CDR1 LNHDA and CDR2 SQIVND (reference sequence). The CDR3 is made up of 13 amino acids. V was pared by 5 bases and J by 3 bases, with 10 bases between. This CDR3 reads CASSPGHKETQYF. CDR3 DNA: TGTGCCAGTAGTCCGGGACATAAAGAGACCCAGTACTTC.

This chain connects TRBV5-1 to TRBJ1-2; 8 nucleotides line up with TRBD1. The CDR3 loop spans 16 amino acids. V lost 4 bases to trimming and J lost 8 bases; unmatched junction nucleotides: 16. Germline CDR1 reads SGHRS; CDR2 reads YFSETQ. The CDR3 coding sequence is TGCGCCAGCAGCCTCCTCCCGGACAGGGTAGCGGAAGGCTACACCTTC. This encodes CASSLLPDRVAEGYTF.

This clone was observed once. This chain links TRBV25-1 with TRBJ2-6; 9 bases align to TRBD1. After removal of 7 bases from V and 2 bases from J, the junction contained 9 bases not matched to a gene. Germline values: CDR1 MGHDK, CDR2 SYGVNS. CDR3 length equals 17 residues. As DNA, the CDR3 is TGTGCCAGCAACTCGGACAGGGGCCCAACTGGGGCCAACGTCCTGACTTTC. It specifies CASNSDRGPTGANVLTF.

CDR3 DNA sequence: TGTGCCAGCAGCCAAGAGTTAGGGGCTAGCGGGGATGGGTCCTACGAGCAGTACTTC. It translates to CASSQELGASGDGSYEQYF. The chain combines TRBV3-1 (or the pseudogene TRBV3-2) with TRBJ2-7; 9 nucleotides line up with TRBD2. The length of the CDR3 is 19 residues. Germline-derived CDR1 and CDR2 are LGHDT and YNNKEL (reference sequence). Unmatched junction bases numbered 13, after V lost 0 bases and J lost 1 base.

This chain joins TRBV6-5 and TRBJ1-2, with a weak D call TRBD1 (5 bases). The CDR3 is 15 residues long. Deletions cut 4 bases from V and 6 bases from J, with 18 bases between. Germline V gene sequence: CDR1 MNHEY, CDR2 SVGAGI. CDR3 amino acids: CASSFTGAGENGYTF. The CDR3 DNA reads TGTGCCAGCAGTTTTACAGGTGCTGGGGAAAATGGCTACACCTTC.

The chain recombines TRBV5-6 with TRBJ2-6, with 7 bases fitting TRBD2. The J segment lost 2 bases and the V segment lost 4 bases, leaving 6 bases of the junction unmatched. The CDR3 spans 16 residues. Germline V lookup: CDR1 SGHDT, CDR2 YYEEEE. The CDR3 DNA sequence: TGTGCCAGCAGCATTGTCAGCGGGGCTGGGGCCAACGTCCTGACTTTC. This sequence encodes CASSIVSGAGANVLTF. The variable domain in full, with the rest retrieved from reference TRBV5-6 and TRBJ2-6, is DAGVTQSPTHLIKTRGQQVTLRCSPKSGHDTVSWYQQALGQGPQFIFQYYEEEERQRGNFPDRFSGHQFPNYSSELNVNALLLGDSALYLCASSIVSGAGANVLTFGAGSRLTVL.

The chain recombines TRBV12-3 or TRBV12-4 with TRBJ1-4, with TRBD1 identical over 8 bases. J gave up 7 bases and V 5 bases, and 3 bases lay outside the gene matches. This CDR3 is built from 13 residues. The CDR3 bases are TGTGCCAGCAGTCCCGGACAGGGTGAAAAACTGTTTTTT. It codes for CASSPGQGEKLFF.

The rearrangement joins TRBV5-4 to TRBJ2-5, with 7 bases aligning to TRBD2. V was pared by 1 base and J by 5 bases, with 8 bases of the junction left unmatched. CDR3 size: 15 residues. CDR1 is SGHNT, CDR2 YYREEE, per germline (reference sequence). CDR3 in amino acids: CASSLNTKGGETQYF. In DNA, the CDR3 is TGTGCCAGCAGCTTGAACACCAAGGGAGGGGAGACCCAGTACTTC.

A single count supports this clone. The chain is built from TRBV5-6 and TRBJ1-5; the D is unclear. The CDR3 totals 13 residues. CDR1 is SGHDT, CDR2 YYEEEE, per germline. The ends were cut back, 1 base at V and 5 bases at J, with 7 bases in the middle. CDR3 region: CASSLLGDQPQHF. DNA for the CDR3: TGTGCCAGCAGCTTGCTCGGGGATCAGCCCCAGCATTTT. The whole variable domain, filled in from reference TRBV5-6 and TRBJ1-5, reads DAGVTQSPTHLIKTRGQQVTLRCSPKSGHDTVSWYQQALGQGPQFIFQYYEEEERQRGNFPDRFSGHQFPNYSSELNVNALLLGDSALYLCASSLLGDQPQHFGDGTRLSIL.

By sample share, this clone is medium-sized. The J gene is TRBJ2-1, the V gene TRBV30, with TRBD2 identical over 13 bases. The CDR3 runs 15 residues. CDR1 GTSNPN and CDR2 SVGIG come from the germline V gene (reference sequence). Trimming removed 0 bases from V and 4 bases from J; junction bases left unmatched: 0. CDR3 coding DNA: TGTGCCTGGAGTGTACTAGCGGGAGGGTACAATGAGCAGTTCTTC. This sequence encodes CAWSVLAGGYNEQFF.